Below are 13 T cell receptor beta chains sequenced from a single sample in a study of control samples from healthy donors and cancer patients. The data were produced by immunoSEQ multiplex PCR, yet TCRdb's version contains in-frame clones alone and is incomplete. The top ten hold approximately 6% of the sample, which has 75,000 to 100,000 clones, just under 90% seen once. Sequencing was carried out using blood. Receptors were obtained from a man between 50 and 59 years old in good health.

Concerning this clone: Other DNA sequences of this sample code for an identical CDR3. V and J are TRBV29-1 and TRBJ2-3; D unresolved. V was clipped by 1 base and J by 0 bases, with 2 bases between them. The CDR3 extends over 12 amino acids. Germline CDR1 SQVTM, CDR2 ANQGSEA. The CDR3 DNA follows: TGCAGCGTTGAAGGGAGCACAGATACGCAGTATTTT. Translated, it gives CSVEGSTDTQYF.

The chain links TRBV18 to TRBJ1-2; no firm D call. This CDR3 contains 13 residues. Trimming removed 6 bases from V and 4 bases from J, with 12 bases in between. Germline V CDR1 and CDR2: KGHSH, LQKENI. In nucleotides, the CDR3 is TGTGCCAGCTCCCCTGGGAACGTCTATGGCTACACCTTC. This sequence encodes CASSPGNVYGYTF.

This chain connects TRBV5-6 to TRBJ2-7; possibly TRBD1 or TRBD2 for D (5 bases each). V dropped 0 bases and J dropped 4 bases, with 14 bases sitting between them. Germline CDR1 and CDR2: SGHDT and YYEEEE. The CDR3 totals 15 residues. CDR3 sequence reads: CASSLDGDGRYEQYF. CDR3 coding DNA: TGTGCCAGCAGCTTGGATGGGGACGGTAGATACGAGCAGTACTTC.

V gene TRBV10-3 combines with J gene TRBJ1-1; tentatively, D is TRBD1 (5 bases). The germline gives CDR1 ENHRY, CDR2 SYGVKD. There are 15 residues in the CDR3. Trimming removed 0 bases at V and 4 bases at J, with 12 bases between. As DNA, the CDR3 is TGTGCCATCAGTGAGTCGGGGGGAAGCGGCACTGAAGCTTTCTTT. The encoded protein is CAISESGGSGTEAFF.

The chain has TRBV4-1 and TRBJ1-2, with TRBD1 matching over 9 bases. CDR1 and CDR2 (germline): MGHRA, YSYEKL. The CDR3 contains 18 residues. After removal of 1 base from V and 4 bases from J, the junction contained 13 bases not matched to a gene. The DNA of the CDR3 is TGCGCCAGCAGCCAAGGTGAGGGTACAGGGGGCGATCTCTATGGCTACACCTTC. It is translated as CASSQGEGTGGDLYGYTF.

CDR3 loop: CASCRGPGTEAFF. The CDR3 DNA follows: TGCGCCAGCTGTCGCGGCCCCGGCACTGAAGCTTTCTTT. The chain combines TRBV10-2 with TRBJ1-1; D is unclear. There are 13 residues in the CDR3. V was shortened by 8 bases and J by 4 bases, with 14 bases between the two germline ends. The germline V gene has CDR1 WSHSY and CDR2 SAAADI.

The V gene is TRBV9, the J gene TRBJ2-7; D is unclear. The germline V gene has CDR1 SGDLS and CDR2 YYNGEE. This CDR3 comprises 14 residues. V lost 0 bases and J 2 bases, leaving 9 bases between the germline ends. CDR3: CASSVAQDAYEQYF. The CDR3 DNA reads as TGTGCCAGCAGCGTAGCCCAGGACGCCTACGAGCAGTACTTC.

The chain joins TRBV5-4 to TRBJ2-7, with unresolved D. Germline V gene data show CDR1 as SGHNT and CDR2 as YYREEE (reference sequence). V lost 1 base, J lost 4 bases, and 6 bases lay in between. This CDR3 has 12 residues. The CDR3 DNA is TGTGCCAGCAGCTTGAGTGGTTACGAGCAGTACTTC. This translates into CASSLSGYEQYF.

The chain carries TRBV9 and TRBJ1-1; a weak D match, TRBD1 (6 bases). V was pared by 2 bases and J by 4 bases, with 12 bases between. In germline, CDR1 is SGDLS, CDR2 YYNGEE. This CDR3 is 14 amino acids long. This CDR3 reads CASSVSRGSTEAFF. CDR3 nucleotide sequence: TGTGCCAGCAGCGTCAGTAGGGGGTCCACTGAAGCTTTCTTT.

This chain uses TRBV9 with TRBJ2-7; D might be TRBD1 (6 bases). The V gene lost 0 bases and the J gene lost 5 bases, with 12 bases spanning the gap. CDR3 length equals 14 residues. The germline V gene encodes CDR1 SGDLS and CDR2 YYNGEE. The CDR3 protein is CASSVGGQHHEQYF. For the CDR3, the DNA is TGTGCCAGCAGCGTAGGAGGACAGCACCACGAGCAGTACTTC.

This chain connects TRBV9 to TRBJ1-1; D might be TRBD1 (5 bases). This CDR3 comprises 14 residues. Germline CDR1 is SGDLS and CDR2 is YYNGEE. Trimming removed 2 bases at V and 3 bases at J, with 11 bases between. The CDR3 region has the DNA TGTGCCAGCAGCGTCAGGGTTAGGGACACTGAAGCTTTCTTT. The encoded protein is CASSVRVRDTEAFF.

The rearrangement uses TRBV5-1 and TRBJ2-7; TRBD2 matches at 8 bases. V gave up 3 bases and J gave up 3 bases; unmatched junction bases: 2. CDR1 and CDR2 from the germline V gene are SGHRS and YFSETQ. The CDR3 runs 13 residues. Written as DNA, the CDR3 is TGCGCCAGCAGCTCCGGGACTAGCTACGAGCAGTACTTC. It is translated as CASSSGTSYEQYF.

This clone came up once. The V gene is TRBV5-1, the J gene TRBJ1-1; unclear D gene. From germline, CDR1 is SGHRS and CDR2 YFSETQ. The CDR3 is made up of 15 amino acids. V was pared by 4 bases and J by 0 bases, with 13 bases between. CDR3 coding DNA: TGCGCCAGCAGCCCAGAGCCGGGTTTGAACACTGAAGCTTTCTTT. Its protein is CASSPEPGLNTEAFF.